The sequence of this T cell receptor beta chain was determined in a study of CD8+ T cells in alopecia areata. Following extraction, RNA underwent reverse transcription to cDNA, which served as the sequencing template. Profiled with immunoSEQ multiplex PCR; TCRdb holds only in-frame clones, not every one. This sample has 90,000 to 100,000 clones, with approximately 60% found just once. As to treatment: oral pan-JAK inhibitor, 5-10 mg twice daily. Sequenced material: CD8+ T cells sorted from blood, taken at week 4, from a patient treated with tofacitinib. The receptor's source is a human donor with alopecia areata.

The CDR3: CSVEGGGLGTDTQYF. The CDR3 bases are TGCAGCGTTGAAGGGGGGGGGCTCGGCACAGATACGCAGTATTTT. This chain uses TRBV29-1 with TRBJ2-3; D perhaps matches TRBD2 (7 bases). Per the germline V gene, CDR1 is SQVTM and CDR2 is ANQGSEA. The CDR3 has 15 residues. Trimming took 1 base from V and 1 from J, leaving 12 bases between them.